These 29 T cell receptor beta chains originate from one sample sequenced in a study of blood T cell repertoires in COVID-19. The assay was immunoSEQ multiplex PCR, and TCRdb's table has in-frame clones only and misses some. The sample lists 58,000 or so clones; about 79% were seen once. The sequencing sample was made of peripheral blood. Receptor source: a human donor in a cohort sampled during active COVID-19.

The CDR3 DNA follows: TGTGCCAGCTCCCAGGACAGGGCTGGAGGCTACACCTTC. Amino acid sequence: CASSQDRAGGYTF. The chain employs TRBV18 and TRBJ1-2, with 8 bases fitting TRBD1. This CDR3 has 13 amino acids. The germline V gene encodes CDR1 KGHSH and CDR2 LQKENI. J was trimmed by 8 bases and V by 6 bases; bases with no gene match: 8.

This clone was seen a handful of times. The V and J genes are TRBV30 and TRBJ2-7, with 10 bases that match TRBD1. The CDR3 has 13 amino acids. Per the germline V gene, CDR1 is GTSNPN and CDR2 is SVGIG (reference sequence). The trim removed 3 bases at V and 6 bases at J, leaving 5 bases unmatched. The CDR3 sequence is CAWRGTGAGEQYF. CDR3 DNA: TGTGCCTGGAGAGGGACAGGGGCAGGCGAGCAGTACTTC. The full variable domain, its missing parts supplied by reference TRBV30 and TRBJ2-7, is SQTIHQWPATLVQPVGSPLSLECTVEGTSNPNLYWYRQAAGRGLQLLFYSVGIGQISSEVPQNLSASRPQDRQFILSSKKLLLSDSGFYLCAWRGTGAGEQYFGPGTRLTVT.

The chain has TRBV7-9 and TRBJ2-7; a possible D gene is TRBD2 (5 bases). Per germline, CDR1 SEHNR and CDR2 FQNEAQ (reference sequence). The CDR3 is 15 residues long. With 5 bases removed from V and 4 bases from J, the gap between germline ends came to 18 bases. The CDR3 coding sequence is TGTGCCAGCAGCCTAACGACGGGGATAATTTACGAGCAGTACTTC. Translating gives CASSLTTGIIYEQYF. Complete variable domain (other parts from reference TRBV7-9 and TRBJ2-7): DTGVSQNPRHKITKRGQNVTFRCDPISEHNRLYWYRQTLGQGPEFLTYFQNEAQLEKSRLLSDRFSAERPKGSFSTLEIQRTEQGDSAMYLCASSLTTGIIYEQYFGPGTRLTVT.

This chain links TRBV5-6 with TRBJ2-5; D not resolved. Trimming removed 0 bases at V and 1 base at J, with 13 bases between. The CDR3 contains 16 residues. CDR1 is SGHDT and CDR2 is YYEEEE in the germline V gene. The CDR3 sequence is CASSLGLLGVQETQYF. In nucleotides, the CDR3 is TGTGCCAGCAGCTTGGGTCTCCTCGGTGTCCAAGAGACCCAGTACTTC.

The chain employs TRBV4-3 and TRBJ1-2; TRBD1 is a possible D gene (5 bases). Between the trimmed V and J ends, which lost 1 base and 4 bases, there was a span of 16 bases. CDR1 and CDR2 from the germline V gene are LGHNA and YSLEER. This CDR3 is 16 amino acids long. Here the CDR3 reads CASSQVGQAGGYGYTF. The CDR3 coding sequence is TGCGCCAGCAGCCAAGTAGGCCAGGCGGGGGGCTATGGCTACACCTTC.

This rearrangement joins TRBV15 to TRBJ2-7; 8 positions agree with TRBD1. The germline gives CDR1 LNHNV, CDR2 YYDKDF (reference sequence). V was pared by 4 bases and J by 6 bases, with 17 bases of the junction left unmatched. The CDR3 extends over 17 amino acids. CDR3 DNA sequence: TGTGCCACCAGCAATCCGGGACAGGACCCCCTCTTGGGCGAGCAGTACTTC. Amino acids: CATSNPGQDPLLGEQYF.

The chain has TRBV7-6 and TRBJ1-4; 10 bases are a match to TRBD1. The CDR3 is 15 amino acids. The ends lost 5 bases at V and 6 bases at J; junction bases unmatched: 6. The germline V gene encodes CDR1 SGHVS and CDR2 FNYEAQ. The CDR3 region is CASSHGTGEDEKLFF. As DNA, the CDR3 is TGTGCCAGCAGCCACGGGACAGGGGAAGATGAAAAACTGTTTTTT. The variable domain in full, completed from reference TRBV7-6 and TRBJ1-4, reads GAGVSQSPRYKVTKRGQDVALRCDPISGHVSLYWYRQALGQGPEFLTYFNYEAQQDKSGLPNDRFSAERPEGSISTLTIQRTEQRDSAMYRCASSHGTGEDEKLFFGSGTQLSVL.

The J gene is TRBJ1-6, the V gene TRBV28, with D hard to call. This CDR3 comprises 12 residues. The V gene's germline CDR1 is MDHEN and CDR2 SYDVKM. Trimming removed 10 bases from V and 7 bases from J, with 11 bases in between. As DNA, the CDR3 is TGTGCCACCACGGTGTCGAATTCACCCCTCCACTTT. Residues: CATTVSNSPLHF. Full variable domain (remainder filled in from reference TRBV28 and TRBJ1-6): DVKVTQSSRYLVKRTGEKVFLECVQDMDHENMFWYRQDPGLGLRLIYFSYDVKMKEKGDIPEGYSVSREKKERFSLILESASTNQTSMYLCATTVSNSPLHFGNGTRLTVT.

V usage is TRBV4-3 and J usage is TRBJ1-2; possibly TRBD1 for D (6 bases). Germline V gene sequence: CDR1 LGHNA, CDR2 YSLEER. Trimming pared 5 bases from V and 4 bases from J, leaving 11 bases between. The CDR3 has 13 amino acids. As DNA, the CDR3 is TGCGCCAGCAGCGGACCGACAGGCTATGGCTACACCTTC. This codes for CASSGPTGYGYTF.

The chain combines TRBV6-2 or TRBV6-3 with TRBJ2-5; TRBD2 is a possible D gene (6 bases). Trimming removed 3 bases at V and 0 bases at J, with 17 bases between. This CDR3 is built from 17 residues. Germline CDR1 is MNHEY and CDR2 is SVGEGT. CDR3 region: CASSYGRGLGDQETQYF. The CDR3 coding sequence is TGTGCCAGCAGTTATGGTCGGGGGTTAGGGGACCAAGAGACCCAGTACTTC.

The rearrangement links TRBV3-1 (or the pseudogene TRBV3-2) to TRBJ2-6; D may be TRBD1 (5 bases). CDR3 length equals 14 residues. V was cut by 7 bases and J by 2 bases, with 9 bases left in between. Germline lookup yields CDR1 LGHDT and CDR2 YNNKEL (reference sequence). The CDR3 is CASTGLAGANVLTF. In nucleotides, the CDR3 is TGTGCCAGCACAGGGTTAGCTGGGGCCAACGTCCTGACTTTC.

V gene TRBV3-1 (or the pseudogene TRBV3-2) combines with J gene TRBJ1-1; 7 bases map to TRBD1. V dropped 4 bases and J dropped 3; count of bases not matched to a gene: 8. This CDR3 contains 15 residues. The germline V gene has CDR1 LGHDT and CDR2 YNNKEL (reference sequence). This CDR3 is CASSPTGAKDTEAFF. In nucleotides, the CDR3 is TGTGCCAGCAGCCCAACAGGGGCCAAGGACACTGAAGCTTTCTTT.

This clone was found a few times. V and J are TRBV7-2 and TRBJ1-3; 11 nucleotides match TRBD1. This CDR3 is built from 17 residues. Trimming removed 1 base from V and 0 bases from J; junction bases left unmatched: 2. Germline V gene lookup returns CDR1 SGHTA and CDR2 FQGNSA. Here the CDR3 DNA reads TGTGCCAGCAGCTTAGGGGGGACAGGGGGCTCTGGAAACACCATATATTTT. Protein: CASSLGGTGGSGNTIYF.

V is TRBV29-1 and J is TRBJ1-1, with D tentatively TRBD1 (5 bases). Germline values: CDR1 SQVTM, CDR2 ANQGSEA. V was trimmed by 6 bases and J by 6 bases, leaving 17 bases between them. The CDR3 contains 13 residues. Here the CDR3 DNA reads TGCAGCGTCGAGGCCAGGGTGGCCGCTGAAGCTTTCTTT. Encoded protein: CSVEARVAAEAFF.

The chain couples TRBV19 to TRBJ1-1; D is undetermined. This CDR3 is 15 amino acids long. V shed 8 bases and J shed 5 bases, with 21 bases lying between them. Looked up from germline, CDR1 is LNHDA and CDR2 is SQIVND (reference sequence). CDR3 DNA: TGTGCCAGTCCCCTCCCTCGGGTTTTGATGACTGAAGCTTTCTTT. This sequence encodes CASPLPRVLMTEAFF.

The chain joins TRBV24-1 to TRBJ2-2; 9 positions match TRBD1. CDR1 KGHDR and CDR2 SFDVKD come from the germline V gene. After removal of 4 bases from V and 7 bases from J, the junction contained 9 bases not matched to a gene. This CDR3 region has 16 residues. The CDR3 DNA is TGTGCCACCAGTGACCCGGGACAGGGTCAAGTCGGGGAGCTGTTTTTT. Its translation: CATSDPGQGQVGELFF.

The chain links TRBV24-1 to TRBJ1-2; 9 bases align to TRBD1. After removal of 4 bases from V and 2 bases from J, the junction contained 16 bases not matched to a gene. Germline CDR1 and CDR2: KGHDR and SFDVKD. The CDR3 runs 19 residues. CDR3 region: CATSEVGTGNVHGNYGYTF. The DNA for the CDR3 is TGTGCCACCAGTGAAGTAGGGACAGGGAACGTGCACGGAAACTATGGCTACACCTTC.

Worth noting for this clone: This specimen includes other DNA sequences encoding the same CDR3. The rearrangement uses TRBV6-5 and TRBJ1-1; 10 positions agree with TRBD1. V dropped 2 bases and J dropped 6; count of bases not matched to a gene: 3. Germline CDR1 MNHEY, CDR2 SVGAGI. This CDR3 comprises 14 residues. The CDR3 DNA follows: TGTGCCAGCAGTTACACTGGACAGGGGGCTGAAGCTTTCTTT. Its translation: CASSYTGQGAEAFF.

The rearrangement uses TRBV7-9 and TRBJ1-2; no reliable D call. The germline V gene encodes CDR1 SEHNR and CDR2 FQNEAQ (reference sequence). V lost 2 bases to trimming and J lost 2 bases, with 9 bases between them. This CDR3 comprises 14 residues. This CDR3 reads CASSLSGGNYGYTF. CDR3 sequence (DNA): TGTGCCAGCAGCTTATCCGGCGGCAACTATGGCTACACCTTC.

The sample holds one count of this clone. V is TRBV27 and J is TRBJ2-7, with 7 nucleotides matching TRBD1. V shed 0 bases, J shed 11 bases, and the junction held 10 bases outside the gene matches. The CDR3 spans 14 residues. Looked up from germline, CDR1 is MNHEY and CDR2 is SMNVEV (reference sequence). The CDR3 DNA is TGTGCCAGCAGTTTATCGTCAAAGGGGGCGCAGGAGTACTTC. Translated, it gives CASSLSSKGAQEYF.

CDR3 coding DNA: TGTGCCAGCAGGACTAGCGGTGGGGAGCAGTACTTC. As protein: CASRTSGGEQYF. The J gene is TRBJ2-7, the V gene TRBV27; 9 positions match TRBD2. The CDR3 has 12 amino acids. V was clipped by 6 bases and J by 7 bases; unmatched bases: 4. Germline V gene lookup returns CDR1 MNHEY and CDR2 SMNVEV (reference sequence).

The chain combines TRBV28 with TRBJ1-3, with 11 bases that match TRBD1. The CDR3 runs 15 residues. Germline assignment: CDR1 MDHEN and CDR2 SYDVKM. V lost 4 bases, J lost 4 bases, and 3 bases stayed unmatched. The CDR3: CASSSDRGLGNTIYF. CDR3 DNA: TGTGCCAGCAGTTCGGACAGGGGGCTAGGAAACACCATATATTTT. Complete variable domain (other parts from reference TRBV28 and TRBJ1-3): DVKVTQSSRYLVKRTGEKVFLECVQDMDHENMFWYRQDPGLGLRLIYFSYDVKMKEKGDIPEGYSVSREKKERFSLILESASTNQTSMYLCASSSDRGLGNTIYFGEGSWLTVV.

The rearrangement links TRBV30 to TRBJ1-1, with D maybe TRBD1 (5 bases). Trimming shortened V by 1 base and J by 4 bases, and 10 bases separated the two germline ends. The CDR3 has 13 amino acids. In germline, CDR1 is GTSNPN, CDR2 SVGIG (reference sequence). CDR3 bases: TGTGCCTGGAGTGCAGGAGGGGCCACTGAAGCTTTCTTT. It specifies CAWSAGGATEAFF.

V is TRBV28 and J is TRBJ1-3; D unresolved. Germline V gene sequence: CDR1 MDHEN, CDR2 SYDVKM. The CDR3 runs to 14 residues. The V end lost 2 bases, the J end lost 0 bases, and 5 bases lay between the germline ends. CDR3 loop: CASSLRSSGNTIYF. In nucleotides, the CDR3 is TGTGCCAGCAGTTTAAGGAGCTCTGGAAACACCATATATTTT. Filled out from reference TRBV28 and TRBJ1-3, the complete variable domain reads DVKVTQSSRYLVKRTGEKVFLECVQDMDHENMFWYRQDPGLGLRLIYFSYDVKMKEKGDIPEGYSVSREKKERFSLILESASTNQTSMYLCASSLRSSGNTIYFGEGSWLTVV.

The chain has TRBV28 and TRBJ1-2; the D is unclear. The V end was cut by 5 bases, the J end by 5 bases, with 9 bases between. The CDR3 spans 12 residues. Germline V CDR1 and CDR2: MDHEN, SYDVKM. CDR3 DNA sequence: TGTGCCAGCAGTGAGAACAGTTATGGCTACACCTTC. Translation gives CASSENSYGYTF.

The chain employs TRBV6-5 and TRBJ1-1, with D possibly matching TRBD1 (6 bases). Trimming pared 2 bases from V and 7 bases from J, leaving 14 bases between. Germline CDR1 MNHEY, CDR2 SVGAGI. The CDR3 consists of 14 residues. The CDR3 loop reads CASSYVGAGGEAFF. DNA of the CDR3: TGTGCCAGCAGTTACGTGGGGGCCGGTGGTGAAGCTTTCTTT.

This chain joins TRBV7-6 and TRBJ2-7; perhaps TRBD2 as D (6 bases). The CDR3 covers 15 residues. Germline CDR1 SGHVS, CDR2 FNYEAQ. V was pared by 1 base and J by 0 bases, with 10 bases between. The CDR3 loop is CASSLVGRSSYEQYF. For the CDR3, the DNA is TGTGCCAGCAGCTTAGTGGGGAGGAGCTCCTACGAGCAGTACTTC.

This chain connects TRBV28 to TRBJ1-2; a weak D match, TRBD1 (5 bases). The ends were cut back, 5 bases at V and 4 bases at J, with 17 bases in the middle. Germline V gene sequence: CDR1 MDHEN, CDR2 SYDVKM. The CDR3 runs 15 residues. As DNA, the CDR3 is TGTGCCAGCAGTCCCGGACACGGACCTGGCTATGGCTACACCTTC. Translating it yields CASSPGHGPGYGYTF.

This clone was seen a handful of times. CDR3 nucleotide sequence: TGTGCCAGCAGCCACCGGACAGTCGCCTACGAGCAGTACTTC. Amino acid sequence: CASSHRTVAYEQYF. The chain uses TRBV7-2 and TRBJ2-7, with D maybe TRBD1 (6 bases). The CDR3 is 14 residues long. Germline-derived CDR1 and CDR2 are SGHTA and FQGNSA. V lost 5 bases and J 2 bases, leaving 13 bases between the germline ends.